A single sample is the source of the 24 T cell receptor beta chains below, sequenced in a study of OX40 agonist ivuxolimab in advanced cancers. The method was immunoSEQ multiplex PCR; TCRdb's version includes in-frame clones alone and lacks a portion of them. The table lists over 50,000 clones, around 90% of them singletons. Sequenced here: CD4+ or CD8+ T cells sorted from blood, sampled in a trial of the OX40 agonist ivuxolimab. These receptors were obtained from an adult with an advanced solid tumor such as melanoma, head and neck, liver or kidney cancer.

The chain recombines TRBV7-5 with TRBJ2-3; TRBD1, the table's D call, lacks a check against the DNA. TRBV7-5 is a documented pseudogene. The CDR3 length is 13 residues. The DNA for the CDR3 is TGTGCCAGAAGCACAACAGGCACAGATACGCAGTATTTT. Its protein product is CARSTTGTDTQYF.

With respect to this clone: The junction departs from the called germline gene at one end, perhaps through a read error. J is TRBJ2-5 and V is TRBV6-6; no clear D. Germline V lookup: CDR1 MNHNY, CDR2 SVGAGI (reference sequence). There are 13 residues in the CDR3. The CDR3 bases are TGTGCCAGCAGGCCGGGCTCCCAAGGGACCCAGTACTTC. Its translation: CASRPGSQGTQYF.

The chain has TRBV27 and TRBJ2-7, with 11 bases identical to TRBD2. The ends lost 4 bases at V and 2 bases at J; junction bases unmatched: 4. The CDR3 has 15 residues. The germline gives CDR1 MNHEY, CDR2 SMNVEV (reference sequence). The CDR3 loop reads CASSWTSGYTYEQYF. In DNA, the CDR3 is TGTGCCAGCAGTTGGACTAGCGGGTATACCTACGAGCAGTACTTC.

The chain uses TRBV6-4 and TRBJ2-1; possibly TRBD2 for D (5 bases). This CDR3 contains 15 residues. With 6 bases removed from V and 2 bases from J, the gap between germline ends came to 14 bases. Germline V lookup: CDR1 MRHNA, CDR2 SNTAGT. The CDR3 here is CASSLDYGTYNEQFF. The CDR3 DNA is TGTGCCAGCAGCCTCGACTATGGGACCTACAATGAGCAGTTCTTC.

This chain joins TRBV28 and TRBJ2-1; D is ambiguous. V was clipped by 7 bases and J by 3 bases, with 13 bases between them. The CDR3 spans 14 residues. Germline loops: CDR1 MDHEN, CDR2 SYDVKM. Written as DNA, the CDR3 is TGTGCCAGCAATTTGGGTGACAACTACAATGAGCAGTTCTTC. Encoded protein: CASNLGDNYNEQFF.

Comments on this clone: The junction does not match germline at one end; this may be a read error. The chain has TRBV5-4 and TRBJ2-1; 11 bases map to TRBD2. The length of the CDR3 is 17 residues. Per the germline V gene, CDR1 is SGHNT and CDR2 is YYREEE (reference sequence). DNA of the CDR3: TGTGCCAGCAGGTTGGCGGTGGGACTAGCGGATCTCAATGAGCAGTTCTTC. Residues: CASRLAVGLADLNEQFF. The full variable domain, with the rest looked up from reference TRBV5-4 and TRBJ2-1, is ETGVTQSPTHLIKTRGQQVTLRCSSQSGHNTVSWYQQALGQGPQFIFQYYREEENGRGNFPPRFSGLQFPNYSSELNVNALELDDSALYLCASRLAVGLADLNEQFFGPGTRLTVL.

The genes are TRBV11-3 and TRBJ2-7, with D possibly being TRBD1 (5 bases). V lost 4 bases and J lost 10, with 11 bases in between. CDR3 length: 11 residues. Germline loops: CDR1 SGHNT, CDR2 YENEEA. The CDR3 bases are TGTGCCAGCAGCTCCAGGGCCGAACAGTACTTC. It translates to CASSSRAEQYF.

This sequence joins TRBV30 and TRBJ2-2; D unresolved. Trimming pared 0 bases from V and 5 bases from J, leaving 4 bases between. The germline V gene encodes CDR1 GTSNPN and CDR2 SVGIG (reference sequence). This CDR3 has 12 residues. CDR3 sequence: CAWSVFTGELFF. In DNA form, the CDR3 reads TGTGCCTGGAGTGTATTTACCGGGGAGCTGTTTTTT.

This rearrangement joins TRBV28 to TRBJ2-1; a weak D match, TRBD2 (5 bases). The germline V gene encodes CDR1 MDHEN and CDR2 SYDVKM. CDR3 length equals 15 residues. The V end lost 2 bases, the J end lost 4 bases, and 12 bases lay between the germline ends. CDR3 loop: CASSLRPAEYNEQFF. Here the CDR3 DNA reads TGTGCCAGCAGTTTACGTCCAGCGGAATACAATGAGCAGTTCTTC.

The V gene is TRBV2, the J gene TRBJ2-5, with D hard to call. Germline CDR1 is SNHLY and CDR2 is FYNNEI. There are 16 residues in the CDR3. Trimming shortened V by 2 bases and J by 1 base, and 14 bases separated the two germline ends. This CDR3 is CASSEPLVEPQETQYF. The CDR3 coding sequence is TGTGCCAGCAGTGAACCCCTCGTAGAGCCCCAAGAGACCCAGTACTTC.

The chain links TRBV12-1 to TRBJ2-7. TRBV12-1 is classified as a pseudogene. CDR3 length: 16 amino acids. The CDR3 loop is CASSFRPAPSSYEQYF. The CDR3 bases are TGTGCCAGCAGCTTTCGGCCGGCCCCAAGCTCCTACGAGCAGTACTTC.

The gene calls are TRBV7-3 and TRBJ2-1; D might be TRBD2 (5 bases). Between the trimmed V and J ends, which lost 5 bases and 8 bases, there was a span of 7 bases. The germline V gene has CDR1 SGHTA and CDR2 FQGTGA. The CDR3 runs 11 residues. CDR3 in DNA: TGTGCCAGCAGCCTGGGAGATGAGCAGTTCTTC. It translates to CASSLGDEQFF.

The J gene is TRBJ1-1, the V gene TRBV27, with a tentative D call TRBD1 (6 bases). The CDR3 sequence is 14 residues long. Germline V gives CDR1 MNHEY, CDR2 SMNVEV (reference sequence). V shed 5 bases and J shed 4 bases, with 14 bases lying between them. CDR3 in DNA: TGTGCCAGCAGTATCAGGGGCGGGAGCACTGAAGCTTTCTTT. Translated: CASSIRGGSTEAFF.

The J gene is TRBJ2-7, the V gene TRBV28, with D possibly matching TRBD2 (6 bases). Looked up from germline, CDR1 is MDHEN and CDR2 is SYDVKM. This CDR3 spans 10 amino acids. The V gene lost 11 bases and the J gene lost 4 bases, with 9 bases spanning the gap. This CDR3 reads CAGRMYEQYF. As DNA, the CDR3 is TGTGCCGGGAGGATGTACGAGCAGTACTTC.

The chain employs TRBV6-6 and TRBJ1-5; possible D gene TRBD1, 6 bases. Germline V gene lookup returns CDR1 MNHNY and CDR2 SVGAGI (reference sequence). This CDR3 has 15 amino acids. V was cut by 2 bases and J by 1 base, with 9 bases left in between. Here the CDR3 DNA reads TGTGCCAGCAGTTACGCCAGGGGAAGCAATCAGCCCCAGCATTTT. Translation gives CASSYARGSNQPQHF.

The chain has TRBV30 and TRBJ2-7, with D uncertain. Trimming took off 0 bases at V and 0 bases at J, with 9 bases between the two ends. This CDR3 spans 14 amino acids. Germline CDR1 GTSNPN, CDR2 SVGIG (reference sequence). Here the CDR3 DNA reads TGTGCCTGGAGTGTAAGGCTGGGCTCCTACGAGCAGTACTTC. This sequence encodes CAWSVRLGSYEQYF.

V is TRBV14 and J is TRBJ2-7; possibly TRBD1 for D (5 bases). Trimming removed 0 bases from V and 4 bases from J, with 13 bases in between. Germline V gene sequence: CDR1 SGHDN, CDR2 FVKESK. The CDR3 extends over 15 amino acids. CDR3: CASSQEAGFGYEQYF. The CDR3 nucleotides are TGTGCCAGCAGCCAAGAGGCAGGGTTCGGGTACGAGCAGTACTTC.

This clone occurred once. The V and J genes are TRBV27 and TRBJ2-5, with D unclear. Germline V lookup: CDR1 MNHEY, CDR2 SMNVEV (reference sequence). V was clipped by 5 bases and J by 5 bases, with 18 bases between them. The CDR3 totals 15 residues. This CDR3 reads CASSPYEEWTETQYF. CDR3 DNA sequence: TGTGCCAGCAGTCCCTATGAAGAATGGACGGAGACCCAGTACTTC.

This rearrangement joins TRBV19 to TRBJ1-2; 7 bases line up with TRBD1. The CDR3 contains 14 residues. The ends lost 4 bases at V and 0 bases at J; junction bases unmatched: 2. Germline V CDR1 and CDR2: LNHDA, SQIVND (reference sequence). CDR3 loop: CASSTTGANYGYTF. CDR3 coding DNA: TGTGCCAGTAGTACTACAGGGGCTAACTATGGCTACACCTTC.

The chain combines TRBV27 with TRBJ1-5; a possible D gene is TRBD1 (6 bases). V was cut by 2 bases and J by 6 bases, with 11 bases left in between. This CDR3 spans 14 amino acids. Germline lookup yields CDR1 MNHEY and CDR2 SMNVEV (reference sequence). CDR3 nucleotide sequence: TGTGCCAGCAGTTTAGCGGGGGCGGGTCAGCCCCAGCATTTT. Protein product: CASSLAGAGQPQHF.

This clone appeared a single time. The CDR3 bases are TGTGCCAGTAGTACTGGGGGACAGAATCAAGAGACCCAGTACTTC. Residues: CASSTGGQNQETQYF. The J gene is TRBJ2-5, the V gene TRBV19, with TRBD1 matching 7 bases. The CDR3 loop spans 15 amino acids. The junction had 7 bases not matched to a gene; V was cut back by 4 bases and J by 2 bases. Germline loops: CDR1 LNHDA, CDR2 SQIVND (reference sequence).

The CDR3 DNA sequence: TGTGCCAGCAGTACAAACCGTTGGGATACGCAGTATTTT. Residues: CASSTNRWDTQYF. This sequence joins TRBV6-1 and TRBJ2-3; D is uncertain. The V gene's germline CDR1 is MNHNS and CDR2 SASEGT. The CDR3 totals 13 residues. V dropped 5 bases and J dropped 6 bases, with 12 bases sitting between them.

The CDR3 reads CASSLSSGYNEQFF. The CDR3 nucleotides read TGTGCCAGCAGTTTATCTAGCGGCTACAATGAGCAGTTCTTC. The J gene is TRBJ2-1, the V gene TRBV28; 7 bases match TRBD2. The germline gives CDR1 MDHEN, CDR2 SYDVKM. The CDR3 runs to 14 residues. Trimming took 1 base from V and 3 from J; bases not matched to a gene: 0.

This clone was recorded a few times. The rearrangement links TRBV7-2 to TRBJ2-7, with TRBD1 identical over 10 bases. The trim removed 6 bases at V and 5 bases at J, leaving 7 bases unmatched. Germline V gene sequence: CDR1 SGHTA, CDR2 FQGNSA. The CDR3 is 14 residues long. The CDR3 sequence: CASRVDRGRNEQYF. The CDR3 DNA sequence: TGTGCCAGCAGGGTGGACAGGGGGAGGAACGAGCAGTACTTC.